This TCR beta chain was recovered during a study of shared clonotypes between healthy human individuals. Overall study results and limits: It was observed that roughly 5% of naive CD4 clonotypes were shared across a few donors. Specimens sampled were limited to blood, with tissue repertoires likely differing.

Per germline, CDR1 SGHTA and CDR2 FQGNSA. The CDR3 loop spans 16 amino acids. The ends lost 5 bases at V and 2 bases at J; junction bases unmatched: 5. DNA at 150 to 200 ng, 30,000 or so T cell genomes, went into sorted-subset replicate PCRs. Sequenced by immunoSEQ multiplex PCR; TCRdb stores in-frame clones only, minus some. Of approximately 980,000 clones in the sample, about three quarters were seen once. The table lists this clone with a few counts. Its target is unknown. A much larger clone lies one base from this, so it may be a read error. The same CDR3 is also encoded by other DNA sequences in this sample. The CD4+ fraction was divided into a CD45RA+ naive subset and a CD45RA-negative memory subset.

The chain combines TRBV7-2 with TRBJ2-2, with 10 positions matching TRBD2. Source material: memory CD4+ T cells sorted from blood. Subset defined: CD45RA-negative fraction. The source is a man younger than 35 in good health. CDR3 loop: CASSQRTSGNTGELFF. The DNA of the CDR3 is TGTGCCAGCAGCCAAAGGACTAGCGGCAACACCGGGGAGCTGTTTTTT.